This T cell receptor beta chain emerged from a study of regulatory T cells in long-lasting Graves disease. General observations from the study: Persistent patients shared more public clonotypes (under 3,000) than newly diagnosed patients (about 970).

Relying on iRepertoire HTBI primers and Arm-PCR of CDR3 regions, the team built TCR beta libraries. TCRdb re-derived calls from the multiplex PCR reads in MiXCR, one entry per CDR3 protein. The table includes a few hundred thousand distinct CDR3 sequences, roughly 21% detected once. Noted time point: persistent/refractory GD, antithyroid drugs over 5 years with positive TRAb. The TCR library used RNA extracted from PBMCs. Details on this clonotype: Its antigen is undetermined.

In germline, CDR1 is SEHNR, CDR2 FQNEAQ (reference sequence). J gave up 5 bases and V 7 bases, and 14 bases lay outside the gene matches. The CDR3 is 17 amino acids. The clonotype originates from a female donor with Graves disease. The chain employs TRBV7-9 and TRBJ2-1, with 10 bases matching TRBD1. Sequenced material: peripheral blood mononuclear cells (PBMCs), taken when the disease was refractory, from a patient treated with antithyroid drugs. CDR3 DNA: TGTGCCAGCACCAGCCGGAACCGGGACAGGGGTCACAATGAGCAGTTCTTC. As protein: CASTSRNRDRGHNEQFF.